The 29 T cell receptor beta chains listed next were all sequenced from one sample in a study of OX40 agonist ivuxolimab in advanced cancers. Clones were read by immunoSEQ multiplex PCR, and TCRdb kept only the in-frame ones, dropping some. The sample shows more than 50,000 clones, 80% to 90% of them seen only once. This specimen consisted of CD4+ or CD8+ T cells sorted from blood, obtained in a trial of the OX40 agonist ivuxolimab. Receptors were obtained from an adult with an advanced solid tumor such as melanoma, head and neck, liver or kidney cancer.

The genes are TRBV19 and TRBJ2-2; 7 bases fit TRBD2. The J segment lost 4 bases and the V segment lost 8 bases, leaving 10 bases of the junction unmatched. Germline CDR1 and CDR2: LNHDA and SQIVND (reference sequence). The CDR3 has 15 amino acids. CDR3 sequence reads: CASRGAGLGTGELFF. The CDR3 coding sequence is TGTGCCAGTCGGGGAGCGGGATTAGGCACCGGGGAGCTGTTTTTT. The whole variable domain, filled in from reference TRBV19 and TRBJ2-2, reads DGGITQSPKYLFRKEGQNVTLSCEQNLNHDAMYWYRQDPGQGLRLIYYSQIVNDFQKGDIAEGYSVSREKKESFPLTVTSAQKNPTAFYLCASRGAGLGTGELFFGEGSRLTVL.

V gene TRBV28 combines with J gene TRBJ2-7, with TRBD1 matching over 12 bases. CDR3 length: 15 amino acids. Per germline, CDR1 MDHEN and CDR2 SYDVKM. Losses at the gene ends were 5 bases for V and 4 bases for J; bases not matched to a gene: 6. Here the CDR3 DNA reads TGTGCCAGCAGTGGGACGGGACAGGGGGCTTACGAGCAGTACTTC. It yields the protein CASSGTGQGAYEQYF. Full variable domain (remainder filled in from reference TRBV28 and TRBJ2-7): DVKVTQSSRYLVKRTGEKVFLECVQDMDHENMFWYRQDPGLGLRLIYFSYDVKMKEKGDIPEGYSVSREKKERFSLILESASTNQTSMYLCASSGTGQGAYEQYFGPGTRLTVT.

The rearrangement joins TRBV11-2 to TRBJ1-4, with no clear D. The CDR3 loop spans 18 amino acids. The V gene lost 1 base and the J gene lost 3 bases, with 18 bases spanning the gap. Germline V CDR1 and CDR2: SGHAT, FQNNGV. CDR3 nucleotide sequence: TGTGCCAGCAGCTTAGGAGTAGACTTTGGGAGAGCTAATGAAAAACTGTTTTTT. It translates to CASSLGVDFGRANEKLFF.

V usage is TRBV5-1 and J usage is TRBJ2-7; TRBD1 might be the D (5 bases). The CDR3 has 15 residues. Deletions cut 0 bases from V and 3 bases from J, with 13 bases between. From germline, CDR1 is SGHRS and CDR2 YFSETQ. CDR3 bases: TGCGCCAGCAGCTTGGACCCAGGGTCGGGCTACGAGCAGTACTTC. Protein sequence: CASSLDPGSGYEQYF.

The rearrangement links TRBV6-1 to TRBJ2-2; D call uncertain. This CDR3 spans 14 amino acids. Per the germline V gene, CDR1 is MNHNS and CDR2 is SASEGT. Deletions cut 11 bases from V and 2 bases from J, with 15 bases between. CDR3 DNA: TGTGCCTCCTTCTCGAGCCCCAACACCGGGGAGCTGTTTTTT. Translating it yields CASFSSPNTGELFF.

The chain couples TRBV4-1 to TRBJ1-5; D unresolved. Trimming took off 2 bases at V and 7 bases at J, with 18 bases between the two ends. CDR1 is MGHRA and CDR2 is YSYEKL in the germline V gene. This CDR3 has 16 amino acids. This CDR3 reads CASSQRETEGGQPQHF. In DNA form, the CDR3 reads TGCGCCAGCAGCCAAAGGGAGACGGAGGGCGGCCAGCCCCAGCATTTT.

The chain employs TRBV9 and TRBJ2-1; no firm D call. Trimming left V 4 bases short and J 0 bases short, with 14 bases between. The CDR3 sequence is 16 residues long. CDR1 is SGDLS and CDR2 is YYNGEE in the germline V gene. The CDR3 loop is CASSTVSSSSYNEQFF. The CDR3 region has the DNA TGTGCCAGCAGCACGGTCTCCTCGAGCTCCTACAATGAGCAGTTCTTC.

The rearrangement joins TRBV30 to TRBJ2-2; D possibly matches TRBD1 or TRBD2 (6 bases each). The CDR3 extends over 15 amino acids. V was trimmed by 7 bases and J by 6 bases, leaving 21 bases between them. Per the germline V gene, CDR1 is GTSNPN and CDR2 is SVGIG (reference sequence). The CDR3 loop is CAYRMGGLIAGELFF. In DNA, the CDR3 is TGTGCCTACCGCATGGGGGGCCTCATCGCCGGGGAGCTGTTTTTT. Looking up the rest from reference TRBV30 and TRBJ2-2 gives the full variable domain: SQTIHQWPATLVQPVGSPLSLECTVEGTSNPNLYWYRQAAGRGLQLLFYSVGIGQISSEVPQNLSASRPQDRQFILSSKKLLLSDSGFYLCAYRMGGLIAGELFFGEGSRLTVL.

The J gene is TRBJ2-7, the V gene TRBV4-1; a weak D match, TRBD2 (5 bases). V was clipped by 1 base and J by 0 bases, with 10 bases between them. Germline V gene lookup returns CDR1 MGHRA and CDR2 YSYEKL. The CDR3 totals 15 residues. The CDR3 nucleotides read TGCGCCAGCAGCCAAGCCCCGGGGTCCTCCTACGAGCAGTACTTC. Its protein is CASSQAPGSSYEQYF.

This clone showed up just once. This sequence joins TRBV7-8 and TRBJ2-3, with D unresolved. CDR3 length: 13 residues. V shed 3 bases and J shed 4 bases, with 8 bases lying between them. Germline V gene sequence: CDR1 SGHVS, CDR2 FQNEAQ. The chain's CDR3 is CASSFLGPDTQYF. The CDR3 DNA is TGTGCCAGCAGCTTCCTAGGACCAGATACGCAGTATTTT.

A few counts support this clone. This sequence joins TRBV4-1 and TRBJ1-5, with TRBD1 identical over 7 bases. The CDR3 spans 16 residues. The germline gives CDR1 MGHRA, CDR2 YSYEKL. Trimming took 0 bases from V and 2 from J; bases not matched to a gene: 4. CDR3 coding DNA: TGCGCCAGCAGCCAAGATCTGACAGGGCGCAATCAGCCCCAGCATTTT. Amino acid sequence: CASSQDLTGRNQPQHF.

This clone was counted a single time. The V gene is TRBV5-1, the J gene TRBJ2-7; D not certain. Looked up from germline, CDR1 is SGHRS and CDR2 is YFSETQ. V was cut by 5 bases and J by 3 bases, with 9 bases left in between. There are 12 residues in the CDR3. CDR3 region: CASSNALYEQYF. The CDR3 region has the DNA TGCGCCAGCAGTAACGCCCTCTACGAGCAGTACTTC.

V is TRBV6-6 and J is TRBJ2-7; TRBD1 matches at 8 bases. V lost 7 bases and J lost 0; bases outside the gene matches: 8. Germline values: CDR1 MNHNY, CDR2 SVGAGI (reference sequence). The CDR3 consists of 15 residues. The CDR3 spells CASTPRDRSSYEQYF. The CDR3 nucleotides read TGTGCCAGCACCCCGAGGGACAGGAGCTCCTACGAGCAGTACTTC.

The rearrangement joins TRBV29-1 to TRBJ2-2; D remains ambiguous. This CDR3 contains 13 residues. V lost 4 bases to trimming and J lost 0 bases, with 6 bases between them. The germline V gene encodes CDR1 SQVTM and CDR2 ANQGSEA. CDR3 nucleotide sequence: TGCAGCGTTGGACATACGAACACCGGGGAGCTGTTTTTT. Encoded protein: CSVGHTNTGELFF.

CDR3 amino acids: CAWRGKTRGEQYF. The CDR3 DNA reads TGTGCCTGGAGGGGTAAGACGAGGGGGGAGCAGTACTTC. This rearrangement joins TRBV30 to TRBJ2-7; tentative D call: TRBD1 (6 bases). CDR1 and CDR2 (germline): GTSNPN, SVGIG (reference sequence). Trimming removed 3 bases from V and 7 bases from J, with 16 bases in between. The CDR3 extends over 13 amino acids.

The chain recombines TRBV7-9 with TRBJ2-5; 7 bases fit TRBD1. Germline V gene data show CDR1 as SEHNR and CDR2 as FQNEAQ (reference sequence). The V segment lost 1 base and the J segment 1 base; nucleotides outside the gene matches: 6. The CDR3 extends over 16 amino acids. The CDR3 reads CASSLGLGTAQETQYF. The CDR3 region has the DNA TGTGCCAGCAGCTTAGGACTTGGGACAGCCCAAGAGACCCAGTACTTC.

The chain has TRBV19 and TRBJ2-1; TRBD1 matches at 7 bases. V was clipped by 6 bases and J by 10 bases; unmatched bases: 9. The CDR3 extends over 13 amino acids. Germline V CDR1 and CDR2: LNHDA, SQIVND (reference sequence). The CDR3 DNA is TGTGCCAGTAGACAGGGGAACGCAGGGGAGCAGTTCTTC. Encoded protein: CASRQGNAGEQFF.

This clone showed up just a few times. The rearrangement links TRBV30 to TRBJ2-5, with 7 bases aligning to TRBD1. The germline gives CDR1 GTSNPN, CDR2 SVGIG (reference sequence). The CDR3 runs to 14 residues. The trim removed 5 bases at V and 7 bases at J, leaving 13 bases unmatched. The DNA of the CDR3 is TGTGCCTGGGGGCTCCAGGGGGTAGGGGGGACCCAGTACTTC. Its protein product is CAWGLQGVGGTQYF.

V gene TRBV10-3 combines with J gene TRBJ1-1, with 8 nucleotides matching TRBD1. There are 13 residues in the CDR3. Germline V gives CDR1 ENHRY, CDR2 SYGVKD. Trimming removed 8 bases from V and 7 bases from J; junction bases left unmatched: 9. CDR3 bases: TGTGCCATCTCAGGGGGCTCGGGGGGTGAAGCTTTCTTT. Translating it yields CAISGGSGGEAFF.

The rearrangement links TRBV11-2 to TRBJ2-3; weak D call: TRBD2 (7 bases). Germline V lookup: CDR1 SGHAT, CDR2 FQNNGV. V lost 8 bases and J 6 bases, leaving 21 bases between the germline ends. The CDR3 extends over 15 amino acids. In DNA form, the CDR3 reads TGTGCCAGCCGGAGGGCGTGGGGGGGCTCGGATACGCAGTATTTT. This sequence encodes CASRRAWGGSDTQYF.

The chain is built from TRBV5-4 and TRBJ1-3; 7 bases match TRBD1. CDR3 size: 16 residues. V dropped 3 bases and J dropped 0; count of bases not matched to a gene: 6. In germline, CDR1 is SGHNT, CDR2 YYREEE (reference sequence). In DNA form, the CDR3 reads TGTGCCAGCAGCTGGGCGACAGGGAACTCTGGAAACACCATATATTTT. Translated: CASSWATGNSGNTIYF.

The chain employs TRBV5-8 and TRBJ2-7, with 14 bases matching TRBD2. J gave up 5 bases and V 4 bases, and 5 bases lay outside the gene matches. Germline V gives CDR1 SGHTS, CDR2 YDEGEE. This CDR3 region has 15 residues. The CDR3 sequence: CASSGLAGGSHEQYF. DNA of the CDR3: TGTGCCAGCAGCGGACTAGCGGGGGGTAGCCACGAGCAGTACTTC.

The rearrangement joins TRBV30 to TRBJ1-1; the D gene is possibly TRBD1 (6 bases). The CDR3 is made up of 12 amino acids. The germline gives CDR1 GTSNPN, CDR2 SVGIG (reference sequence). The V gene lost 3 bases and the J gene lost 1 base, with 6 bases spanning the gap. The CDR3 DNA is TGTGCCTGGAGGGGACAGAACACTGAAGCTTTCTTT. Translated: CAWRGQNTEAFF.

The chain couples TRBV27 to TRBJ2-1; D is possibly TRBD2 (6 bases). Trimming shortened V by 0 bases and J by 5 bases, and 17 bases separated the two germline ends. The CDR3 consists of 17 residues. Germline V CDR1 and CDR2: MNHEY, SMNVEV (reference sequence). CDR3 DNA: TGTGCCAGCAGTTTATCCCCTCCTTCGACTAGACACAATGAGCAGTTCTTC. Amino acids: CASSLSPPSTRHNEQFF.

This rearrangement joins TRBV15 to TRBJ2-5, with 7 bases lining up with TRBD2. The V and J ends lost 0 bases and 5 bases, in that order; junction bases with no gene match: 6. The germline V gene encodes CDR1 LNHNV and CDR2 YYDKDF (reference sequence). CDR3 length equals 15 residues. CDR3 region: CATSRDRGVGETQYF. CDR3 bases: TGTGCCACCAGCAGAGATCGGGGGGTCGGGGAGACCCAGTACTTC.

The sample holds a few counts of this clone. The V call is TRBV6-1, the J call TRBJ2-5; 7 nucleotides agree with TRBD2. Germline V gene data show CDR1 as MNHNS and CDR2 as SASEGT. The CDR3 length is 14 residues. V dropped 2 bases and J dropped 2; count of bases not matched to a gene: 2. CDR3 sequence: CASSERGVQETQYF. The CDR3 coding sequence is TGTGCCAGCAGTGAACGGGGGGTTCAAGAGACCCAGTACTTC.

The chain joins TRBV27 to TRBJ1-4; D call uncertain. Per the germline V gene, CDR1 is MNHEY and CDR2 is SMNVEV (reference sequence). V lost 5 bases to trimming and J lost 2 bases, with 12 bases between them. The CDR3 has 15 amino acids. CDR3 nucleotides: TGTGCCAGCAGTCGACGCGGGTCTACTAATGAAAAACTGTTTTTT. This gives the protein CASSRRGSTNEKLFF.

The chain carries TRBV6-1 and TRBJ2-1; 13 nucleotides align to TRBD2. From germline, CDR1 is MNHNS and CDR2 SASEGT. Losses at the gene ends were 0 bases for V and 4 bases for J; bases not matched to a gene: 3. The CDR3 spans 17 residues. In nucleotides, the CDR3 is TGTGCCAGCAGTGAAGCCCTGACTAGCGGGGGGTACAATGAGCAGTTCTTC. This sequence encodes CASSEALTSGGYNEQFF.

The chain couples TRBV9 to TRBJ2-3; 7 bases are a match to TRBD1. Germline V gene data show CDR1 as SGDLS and CDR2 as YYNGEE. After removal of 3 bases from V and 2 bases from J, the junction contained 6 bases not matched to a gene. CDR3 size: 15 residues. CDR3 loop: CASSATGVVTDTQYF. CDR3 DNA: TGTGCCAGCAGCGCCACAGGGGTAGTCACAGATACGCAGTATTTT.